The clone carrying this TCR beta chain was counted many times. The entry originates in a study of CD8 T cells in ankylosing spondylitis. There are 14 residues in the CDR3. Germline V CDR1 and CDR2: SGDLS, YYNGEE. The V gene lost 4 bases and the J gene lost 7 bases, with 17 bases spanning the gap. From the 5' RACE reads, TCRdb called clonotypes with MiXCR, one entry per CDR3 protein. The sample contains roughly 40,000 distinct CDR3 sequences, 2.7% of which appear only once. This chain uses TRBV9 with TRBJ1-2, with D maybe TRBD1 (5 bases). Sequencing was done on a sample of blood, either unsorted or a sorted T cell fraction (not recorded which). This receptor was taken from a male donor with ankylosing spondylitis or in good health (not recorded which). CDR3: CASSPGRGSFGYTF. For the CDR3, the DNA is TGTGCCAGCAGCCCCGGTAGGGGAAGCTTTGGCTACACCTTC.